The 17 T cell receptor beta chains below come from one sample, sequenced in a study of T cells expressing NK-cell markers. After re-calling the 5' RACE reads, TCRdb lists one entry per CDR3 protein, DNA absent. In total, the table holds around 180,000 distinct CDR3 sequences. Sequenced input: blood T cells: a sorted CD56 or NKG2C T cell subset, CD4+ or CD8+ T cells, or bulk PBMC T cells (not recorded which). The source of these receptors is a man aged 18-69 years in good health.

The chain carries TRBV20-1 and TRBJ2-1; TCRdb reports TRBD2, a call that lacks DNA to check it against. Germline-derived CDR1 and CDR2 are DFQATT and SNEGSKA (reference sequence). This CDR3 contains 19 residues. This chain's CDR3 is CSARDLVTSGGALYNEQFF.

The chain recombines TRBV11-2 with TRBJ2-2; there is no DNA to check the TCRdb D call of TRBD2. The CDR3 spans 17 residues. Germline-derived CDR1 and CDR2 are SGHAT and FQNNGV. This chain's CDR3 is CASSSEPGGAVSGELFF.

The rearrangement links TRBV12-3 or TRBV12-4 to TRBJ1-1. The CDR3 runs to 17 residues. This chain's CDR3 is CASSFITLKGMNTEAFF.

This chain connects TRBV13 to TRBJ2-2; the TCRdb call, TRBD1, lacks DNA for checking. The CDR3 has 17 amino acids. Germline CDR1 is PRHDT and CDR2 is FYEKMQ (reference sequence). CDR3 sequence reads: CASSLGLTGSGTGELFF.

The V call is TRBV6-2 or TRBV6-3, the J call TRBJ2-7; TCRdb indicates TRBD2, and absent DNA this call remains unverified. Germline CDR1 MNHEY, CDR2 SVGEGT. The CDR3 sequence is 16 residues long. The CDR3 here is CASSSALAGESYEQYF.

This chain uses TRBV29-1 with TRBJ2-7. Per the germline V gene, CDR1 is SQVTM and CDR2 is ANQGSEA. This CDR3 comprises 16 residues. CDR3 amino acids: CSVENEETEKDYEQYF.

This chain joins TRBV5-1 and TRBJ1-5; lacking DNA, the TRBD1 call made by TCRdb goes unchecked. CDR1 and CDR2 from the germline V gene are SGHRS and YFSETQ. There are 17 residues in the CDR3. The CDR3 region is CASSLNTGLGGNQPQHF. Looking up the rest from reference TRBV5-1 and TRBJ1-5 gives the full variable domain: KAGVTQTPRYLIKTRGQQVTLSCSPISGHRSVSWYQQTPGQGLQFLFEYFSETQRNKGNFPGRFSGRQFSNSRSEMNVSTLELGDSALYLCASSLNTGLGGNQPQHFGDGTRLSIL.

The rearrangement uses TRBV7-2 and TRBJ2-5; TCRdb designates TRBD1, a call that cannot be tested without DNA. Germline lookup yields CDR1 SGHTA and CDR2 FQGNSA. The CDR3 has 15 amino acids. This chain's CDR3 is CASSLGGGLQETQYF.

This chain uses TRBV5-1 with TRBJ2-7; TCRdb calls TRBD2, which cannot be checked without DNA. Germline-derived CDR1 and CDR2 are SGHRS and YFSETQ. This CDR3 has 14 residues. CDR3 amino acids: CASSLQAAEGEQYF.

The genes are TRBV20-1 and TRBJ2-2; absent DNA, TCRdb's TRBD1 call cannot be checked. The CDR3 is 16 amino acids. Germline V gene sequence: CDR1 DFQATT, CDR2 SNEGSKA (reference sequence). CDR3 residues: CSARAGEQGDTGELFF.

This chain joins TRBV4-1 and TRBJ2-7; TCRdb proposes TRBD1, but this gene call is untestable without DNA. The germline gives CDR1 MGHRA, CDR2 YSYEKL. The CDR3 length is 13 residues. This CDR3 reads CASSYRGGYEQYF.

The chain has TRBV2 and TRBJ2-2. The CDR3 has 17 amino acids. CDR1 and CDR2 from the germline V gene are SNHLY and FYNNEI. CDR3 region: CASSRARGIGNTGELFF.

The CDR3 sequence: CASSLPNGQPQHF. The chain has TRBV6-5 and TRBJ1-5. Germline CDR1 reads MNHEY; CDR2 reads SVGAGI. The length of the CDR3 is 13 residues.

The rearrangement joins TRBV5-6 to TRBJ2-7; TCRdb names TRBD1, which stays unverified in the absence of DNA. The CDR3 has 13 amino acids. From germline, CDR1 is SGHDT and CDR2 YYEEEE. CDR3 residues: CASSSGTAYEQYF.

The chain uses TRBV6-2 or TRBV6-3 and TRBJ2-1. Looked up from germline, CDR1 is MNHEY and CDR2 is SVGEGT. This CDR3 is built from 12 residues. CDR3 residues: CASSHDNYEQFF.

The rearrangement joins TRBV4-2 to TRBJ2-4; the D gene TCRdb calls, TRBD1, cannot be checked with no DNA. CDR1 LGHNA and CDR2 YNFKEQ come from the germline V gene. The CDR3 is made up of 16 amino acids. The CDR3 loop is CASRQSGFLAKNIQYF.

The chain combines TRBV7-9 with TRBJ2-7; TCRdb designates TRBD1, a call that cannot be tested without DNA. The CDR3 is 14 residues long. CDR1 is SEHNR and CDR2 is FQNEAQ in the germline V gene (reference sequence). CDR3 sequence: CASGPRTGRYEQYF.